Shown below are 10 T cell receptor beta chains from a single sample sequenced in a study of shared clonotypes between healthy human individuals. The table came from immunoSEQ multiplex PCR; TCRdb's copy has only in-frame clones and leaves some out. This sample has roughly 1,500,000 clones, with around 98% found just once. The sample comprised naive CD4+ T cells sorted from blood. The subset is: CD45RA+ positively selected. The receptors were gathered from a man between 25 and 39 years old in good health.

This chain uses TRBV7-2 with TRBJ2-3; 8 bases match TRBD1. Germline lookup yields CDR1 SGHTA and CDR2 FQGNSA. The CDR3 is made up of 14 amino acids. The trim removed 4 bases at V and 3 bases at J, leaving 3 bases unmatched. DNA for the CDR3: TGTGCCAGCAGCTCCCAGGGGGCAACAGATACGCAGTATTTT. This encodes CASSSQGATDTQYF.

V usage is TRBV5-1 and J usage is TRBJ2-2; TRBD2 agrees at 12 bases. With V trimmed by 3 bases and J by 6 bases, 12 bases remained unmatched. CDR3 size: 18 residues. Per germline, CDR1 SGHRS and CDR2 YFSETQ. CDR3 sequence: CASSSHPSGRADSGELFF. Here the CDR3 DNA reads TGCGCCAGCAGCTCCCACCCTAGCGGGAGGGCCGATTCCGGGGAGCTGTTTTTT.

This clone was detected only once. The chain has TRBV2 and TRBJ2-6; the D gene is possibly TRBD1 (6 bases). The V end lost 3 bases, the J end lost 0 bases, and 9 bases lay between the germline ends. Germline CDR1 reads SNHLY; CDR2 reads FYNNEI. The CDR3 length is 16 residues. CDR3: CASSERTVSGANVLTF. The CDR3 region has the DNA TGTGCCAGCAGTGAGAGGACAGTCTCTGGGGCCAACGTCCTGACTTTC.

The genes are TRBV18 and TRBJ2-1; no clear D. This CDR3 is built from 17 residues. Germline CDR1 is KGHSH and CDR2 is LQKENI. V dropped 1 base and J dropped 1 base, with 14 bases sitting between them. Here the CDR3 reads CASSPRVVADSYNEQFF. The CDR3 DNA reads TGTGCCAGCTCACCACGTGTGGTGGCGGATTCCTACAATGAGCAGTTCTTC.

The chain carries TRBV5-5 and TRBJ2-7; no reliable D call. This CDR3 region has 13 residues. Germline V gives CDR1 SGHKS, CDR2 YYEKEE (reference sequence). V lost 2 bases and J lost 2, with 8 bases in between. For the CDR3, the DNA is TGTGCCAGCAGCTTCGGGTTCCCCTACGAGCAGTACTTC. Encoded protein: CASSFGFPYEQYF. The full variable domain, its missing parts supplied by reference TRBV5-5 and TRBJ2-7, is DAGVTQSPTHLIKTRGQQVTLRCSPISGHKSVSWYQQVLGQGPQFIFQYYEKEERGRGNFPDRFSARQFPNYSSELNVNALLLGDSALYLCASSFGFPYEQYFGPGTRLTVT.

The gene calls are TRBV28 and TRBJ2-1, with 9 bases lining up with TRBD2. The J segment lost 5 bases and the V segment lost 6 bases, leaving 5 bases of the junction unmatched. Looked up from germline, CDR1 is MDHEN and CDR2 is SYDVKM. The CDR3 consists of 14 residues. The CDR3 nucleotides are TGTGCCAGCAGGACGGGACTAGCCAACAATGAGCAGTTCTTC. Translation: CASRTGLANNEQFF.

V is TRBV6-1 and J is TRBJ1-1; a weak D match, TRBD1 (5 bases). Trimming shortened V by 6 bases and J by 0 bases, and 11 bases separated the two germline ends. The V gene's germline CDR1 is MNHNS and CDR2 SASEGT. This CDR3 has 14 amino acids. In nucleotides, the CDR3 is TGTGCCAGCAGCCCGGGACGAATGAACACTGAAGCTTTCTTT. Its translation: CASSPGRMNTEAFF.

The chain uses TRBV5-4 and TRBJ2-3; no clear D gene. This CDR3 spans 12 amino acids. V was shortened by 2 bases and J by 6 bases, with 7 bases between the two germline ends. The germline V gene has CDR1 SGHNT and CDR2 YYREEE (reference sequence). The CDR3 region is CASSFGSDTQYF. In DNA form, the CDR3 reads TGTGCCAGCAGCTTTGGGTCGGATACGCAGTATTTT.

The gene calls are TRBV18 and TRBJ2-7; the match to TRBD2 covers 7 bases. V lost 3 bases to trimming and J lost 4 bases; unmatched junction nucleotides: 3. Germline V lookup: CDR1 KGHSH, CDR2 LQKENI. The CDR3 is 13 residues long. CDR3 protein: CASSPGEGYEQYF. The CDR3 DNA reads TGTGCCAGCTCACCCGGGGAGGGGTACGAGCAGTACTTC.

This clone was observed once. This chain links TRBV18 with TRBJ2-1, with 8 positions matching TRBD2. Germline assignment: CDR1 KGHSH and CDR2 LQKENI. This CDR3 contains 12 residues. Unmatched junction bases numbered 6, after V lost 2 bases and J lost 15 bases. The CDR3 bases are TGTGCCAGCTCACCAGTCTTGGGACTAGGGTTCTTC. Its protein product is CASSPVLGLGFF.